These T cell receptor beta chains were read from a single sample in a study of cytomegalovirus exposure and HLA in healthy donors. Repertoires were generated with immunoSEQ multiplex PCR, while TCRdb's copy carries only in-frame clones and drops some. The repertoire holds 200,000 to 250,000 clones, with roughly 89% as singletons. The sequenced sample consisted of PBMCs. These receptors were collected from a woman aged 18-29 years in good health and CMV-seronegative. Both conserved end residues are part of each CDR3. D genes are given only for firm matches. Size values are once, few and many counts, or a class for expanded clones, and some rows have none.

j_call: TRBJ2-1
v_call: TRBV4-3
clone_size: -
d_call: TRBD2
cdr3_nt: TGCGCCAGCAGCCAAGTTGGGCCTAGCGGGGCAAATGAGCAGTTCTTC
cdr3_aa: CASSQVGPSGANEQFF

j_call: TRBJ2-7
v_call: TRBV27
clone_size: -
d_call: -
cdr3_nt: TGTGCCAGCAGTTTATCGCTCGGGGTGAAATTTGGCGAGCAGTACTTC
cdr3_aa: CASSLSLGVKFGEQYF

j_call: TRBJ2-7
v_call: TRBV10-1
clone_size: -
d_call: -
cdr3_nt: TGCGCCAGCAGTGATGCCGGGATCGAGCAGTACTTC
cdr3_aa: CASSDAGIEQYF

j_call: TRBJ2-1
v_call: TRBV10-1
clone_size: -
d_call: TRBD2
cdr3_nt: TGCGCCAGCAGTGTTCAAACTAGCGGGAGAACCTACAATGAGCAGTTCTTC
cdr3_aa: CASSVQTSGRTYNEQFF

j_call: TRBJ1-2
v_call: TRBV15
clone_size: -
d_call: -
cdr3_nt: TGTGCCACCAGCAATTTAGGGGATAGCTATGGCTACACCTTC
cdr3_aa: CATSNLGDSYGYTF

j_call: TRBJ2-7
v_call: TRBV7-2
clone_size: -
d_call: TRBD1
cdr3_nt: TGTGCCAGCAGCTTAGGGGACAGGGCTGCGTACGAGCAGTACTTC
cdr3_aa: CASSLGDRAAYEQYF

j_call: TRBJ2-4
v_call: TRBV5-6
clone_size: -
d_call: TRBD1
cdr3_nt: TGTGCCAGCAGCCTAGGGACAGGGCTAAACATTCAGTACTTC
cdr3_aa: CASSLGTGLNIQYF

j_call: TRBJ2-7
v_call: TRBV7-2
clone_size: -
d_call: -
cdr3_nt: TGTGCCAGCAGCTTAGACCGGGTTACTTTCTACGAGCAGTACTTC
cdr3_aa: CASSLDRVTFYEQYF

j_call: TRBJ1-2
v_call: TRBV7-9
clone_size: once
d_call: TRBD1
cdr3_nt: TGTGCCAGCAGCAGGGACAGCCTACTCTATGGCTACACCTTC
cdr3_aa: CASSRDSLLYGYTF

j_call: TRBJ2-2
v_call: TRBV6-1
clone_size: -
d_call: -
cdr3_nt: TGTGCCAGCAGTCCCCAGGGGGAGGCCGGGGAGCTGTTTTTT
cdr3_aa: CASSPQGEAGELFF

j_call: TRBJ1-2
v_call: TRBV2
clone_size: -
d_call: -
cdr3_nt: TGTGCCAGCAGAGGATTGAACAGGGAAATGGTTCTCTATGGCTACACCTTC
cdr3_aa: CASRGLNREMVLYGYTF

j_call: TRBJ1-6
v_call: TRBV5-1
clone_size: -
d_call: -
cdr3_nt: TGCGCCAGCAGCTTGGGCAGGGGCGCCTATAATTCACCCCTCCACTTT
cdr3_aa: CASSLGRGAYNSPLHF

j_call: TRBJ1-4
v_call: TRBV18
clone_size: -
d_call: -
cdr3_nt: TGTGCCAGCTCACCACCCGACAGCGCAACTAATGAAAAACTGTTTTTT
cdr3_aa: CASSPPDSATNEKLFF

j_call: TRBJ1-2
v_call: TRBV7-8
clone_size: once
d_call: TRBD1
cdr3_nt: TGTGCCAGCAGCGCTCGACAGGGGGCATCAAGAGTTGGAGGCTACACCTTC
cdr3_aa: CASSARQGASRVGGYTF

j_call: TRBJ1-2
v_call: TRBV5-3
clone_size: once
d_call: -
cdr3_nt: TGTGCCAGAAGCTCGACAGGAACCTACACCTTC
cdr3_aa: CARSSTGTYTF

j_call: TRBJ2-7
v_call: TRBV5-6
clone_size: -
d_call: -
cdr3_nt: TGTGCCAGCAGCTTGCAGTCTCCTGCCGGGGACTTC
cdr3_aa: CASSLQSPAGDF

j_call: TRBJ2-7
v_call: TRBV21-1
clone_size: -
d_call: -
cdr3_nt: TGTGCCAGCAGCATCTACAGGGGAGTGAGTTACGAGCAGTACTTC
cdr3_aa: CASSIYRGVSYEQYF

j_call: TRBJ2-7
v_call: TRBV27
clone_size: -
d_call: -
cdr3_nt: TGTGCCAGCAGTCCGTCCGGGACTCGAGGCTCCGAGCAGTACTTC
cdr3_aa: CASSPSGTRGSEQYF

j_call: TRBJ2-5
v_call: TRBV6-5
clone_size: -
d_call: -
cdr3_nt: TGTGCCAGCAGTCAACAGACAGGCCAAGAGACCCAGTACTTC
cdr3_aa: CASSQQTGQETQYF

j_call: TRBJ2-7
v_call: TRBV6-1
clone_size: once
d_call: -
cdr3_nt: TGTGCCAGCATCTTGACAGTGCCCCTAATCAACGAGCAGTACTTC
cdr3_aa: CASILTVPLINEQYF

j_call: TRBJ2-7
v_call: TRBV6-1
clone_size: -
d_call: -
cdr3_nt: TGTGCCCGTCACGGGGACAACGAGCAGTACTTC
cdr3_aa: CARHGDNEQYF

j_call: TRBJ2-7
v_call: TRBV5-6
clone_size: -
d_call: -
cdr3_nt: TGTGCCAGCAGCCCGGCGGGGCGAAGCTCCTACGAGCAGTACTTC
cdr3_aa: CASSPAGRSSYEQYF

j_call: TRBJ1-6
v_call: TRBV9
clone_size: -
d_call: -
cdr3_nt: TGTGCCAGCAGCGTAGAGGTGAGAGTAGGAGAGTCACCCCTCCACTTT
cdr3_aa: CASSVEVRVGESPLHF

j_call: TRBJ1-2
v_call: TRBV4-3
clone_size: -
d_call: TRBD1
cdr3_nt: TGCGCCAGCAGCCCCCACGCAGGGGGAAATGGCTACACCTTC
cdr3_aa: CASSPHAGGNGYTF

j_call: TRBJ1-1
v_call: TRBV5-1
clone_size: once
d_call: -
cdr3_nt: TGCGCCAGCAGCTTGATGGCCGAGGACACTGAAGCTTTCTTT
cdr3_aa: CASSLMAEDTEAFF

j_call: TRBJ1-1
v_call: TRBV5-1
clone_size: once
d_call: -
cdr3_nt: TGCGCCAGCAGCTTCGGGGTTGTAGGAAGAGCTTTCTTT
cdr3_aa: CASSFGVVGRAFF

j_call: TRBJ1-1
v_call: TRBV30
clone_size: -
d_call: -
cdr3_nt: TGTGCCTGGAGTGTAAGGCGGCTCACTGAAGCTTTCTTT
cdr3_aa: CAWSVRRLTEAFF

j_call: TRBJ2-5
v_call: TRBV29-1
clone_size: -
d_call: -
cdr3_nt: TGCAGCGTTGGAGAGAGGGCTGGAGAGACCCAGTACTTC
cdr3_aa: CSVGERAGETQYF

j_call: TRBJ1-4
v_call: TRBV27
clone_size: few
d_call: -
cdr3_nt: TGTGCCAGCAGTTCGAGGTCTCTGTCGGCAGGACTGGAAACACTGTTTTTT
cdr3_aa: CASSSRSLSAGLETLFF

j_call: TRBJ2-5
v_call: TRBV13
clone_size: -
d_call: -
cdr3_nt: TGTGCCAGCAGCTTAAGGAGTCAAGAGACCCAGTACTTC
cdr3_aa: CASSLRSQETQYF

j_call: TRBJ1-6
v_call: TRBV11-2
clone_size: -
d_call: TRBD1
cdr3_nt: TGTGCCAGCAGCCTGGGACAGGATATTTGGCAGTTGAATTCACCCCTCCACTTT
cdr3_aa: CASSLGQDIWQLNSPLHF

j_call: TRBJ1-4
v_call: TRBV4-1
clone_size: -
d_call: -
cdr3_nt: TGCGCCAGCAGCCAAGTGCCGACAGGAACGGAAAAACTGTTTTTT
cdr3_aa: CASSQVPTGTEKLFF

j_call: TRBJ2-1
v_call: TRBV7-2
clone_size: -
d_call: TRBD2
cdr3_nt: TGTGCCACTCGGACTAGCGGGGGGCGGGAGCAGTTCTTC
cdr3_aa: CATRTSGGREQFF

j_call: TRBJ2-3
v_call: TRBV11-3
clone_size: -
d_call: -
cdr3_nt: TGTGCCAGCAGCTTAGTTGCCGGGTCTAGCACAGATACGCAGTATTTT
cdr3_aa: CASSLVAGSSTDTQYF

j_call: TRBJ2-2
v_call: TRBV27
clone_size: -
d_call: -
cdr3_nt: TGTGCCAGCAGTATCACGCAAGTAGCCGGGGAGCTGTTTTTT
cdr3_aa: CASSITQVAGELFF

j_call: TRBJ2-3
v_call: TRBV5-1
clone_size: -
d_call: TRBD2
cdr3_nt: TGCGCCAGCAGCTTGGAACTAGCGGGAGGACCAGATACGCAGTATTTT
cdr3_aa: CASSLELAGGPDTQYF

j_call: TRBJ2-7
v_call: TRBV4-1
clone_size: -
d_call: TRBD2
cdr3_nt: TGCGCCAGCAGCCAAGTGCGGGGGGGGATCTACGAGCAGTACTTC
cdr3_aa: CASSQVRGGIYEQYF

j_call: TRBJ2-1
v_call: TRBV19
clone_size: -
d_call: TRBD1
cdr3_nt: TGTGCCAGAAAATTACTTGCGGGACAGGGGGACAATGAGCAGTTCTTC
cdr3_aa: CARKLLAGQGDNEQFF

j_call: TRBJ2-7
v_call: TRBV9
clone_size: once
d_call: TRBD2
cdr3_nt: TGTGCCAGCAGCGGGGGGGGATCCTACGAGCAGTACTTC
cdr3_aa: CASSGGGSYEQYF

j_call: TRBJ2-3
v_call: TRBV2
clone_size: -
d_call: TRBD2
cdr3_nt: TGTGCCAGTAGGCGGCGTACTAGCGGGTCTAGCACAGATACGCAGTATTTT
cdr3_aa: CASRRRTSGSSTDTQYF

j_call: TRBJ1-1
v_call: TRBV7-2
clone_size: -
d_call: -
cdr3_nt: TGTGCCAGCAGCTTGAGGGGAGGGCTCACTGAAGCTTTCTTT
cdr3_aa: CASSLRGGLTEAFF

j_call: TRBJ1-1
v_call: TRBV27
clone_size: -
d_call: TRBD1
cdr3_nt: TGTGCCAGCAGTTTGTTCGGACAGGGGGGGACTGAAGCTTTCTTT
cdr3_aa: CASSLFGQGGTEAFF